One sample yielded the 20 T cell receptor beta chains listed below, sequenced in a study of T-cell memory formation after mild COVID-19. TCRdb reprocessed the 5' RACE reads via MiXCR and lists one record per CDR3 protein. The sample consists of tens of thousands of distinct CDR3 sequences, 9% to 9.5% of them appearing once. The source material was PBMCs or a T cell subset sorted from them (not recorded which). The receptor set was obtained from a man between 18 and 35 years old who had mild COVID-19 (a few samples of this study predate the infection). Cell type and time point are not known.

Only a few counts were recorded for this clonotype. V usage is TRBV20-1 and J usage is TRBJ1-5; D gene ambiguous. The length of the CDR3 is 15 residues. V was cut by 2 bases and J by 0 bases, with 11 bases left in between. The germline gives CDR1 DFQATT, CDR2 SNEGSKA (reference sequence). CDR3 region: CSARTLGNSNQPQHF. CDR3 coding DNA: TGCAGTGCTAGAACCCTAGGAAATAGCAATCAGCCCCAGCATTTT.

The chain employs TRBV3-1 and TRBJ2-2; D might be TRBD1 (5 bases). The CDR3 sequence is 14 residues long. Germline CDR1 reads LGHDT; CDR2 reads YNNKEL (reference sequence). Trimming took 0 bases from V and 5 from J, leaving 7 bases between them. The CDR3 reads CASSQEGRTGELFF. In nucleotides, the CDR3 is TGTGCCAGCAGCCAAGAGGGGCGAACCGGGGAGCTGTTTTTT. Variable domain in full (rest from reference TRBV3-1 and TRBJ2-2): DTAVSQTPKYLVTQMGNDKSIKCEQNLGHDTMYWYKQDSKKFLKIMFSYNNKELIINETVPNRFSPKSPDKAHLNLHINSLELGDSAVYFCASSQEGRTGELFFGEGSRLTVL.

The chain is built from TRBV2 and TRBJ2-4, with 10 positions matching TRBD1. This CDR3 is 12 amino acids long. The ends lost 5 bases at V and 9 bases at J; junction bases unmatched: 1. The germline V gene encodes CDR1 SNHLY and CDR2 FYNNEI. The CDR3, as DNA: TGTGCCAGCAGTAGACAGGGGGCCATTCAGTACTTC. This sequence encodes CASSRQGAIQYF.

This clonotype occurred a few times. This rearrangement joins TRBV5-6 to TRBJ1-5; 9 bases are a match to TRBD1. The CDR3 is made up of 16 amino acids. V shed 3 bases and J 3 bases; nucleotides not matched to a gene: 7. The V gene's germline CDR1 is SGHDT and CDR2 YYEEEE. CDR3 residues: CASSSLRDRANQPQHF. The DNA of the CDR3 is TGTGCCAGCAGCTCGCTCCGGGACAGGGCCAATCAGCCCCAGCATTTT.

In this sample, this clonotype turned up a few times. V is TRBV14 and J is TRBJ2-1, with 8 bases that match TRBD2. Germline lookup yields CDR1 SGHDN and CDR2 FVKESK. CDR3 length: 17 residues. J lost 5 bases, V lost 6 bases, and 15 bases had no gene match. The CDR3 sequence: CASSYITGGRYNNEQFF. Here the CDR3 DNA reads TGTGCCAGCAGTTACATCACGGGGGGGCGATACAACAATGAGCAGTTCTTC.

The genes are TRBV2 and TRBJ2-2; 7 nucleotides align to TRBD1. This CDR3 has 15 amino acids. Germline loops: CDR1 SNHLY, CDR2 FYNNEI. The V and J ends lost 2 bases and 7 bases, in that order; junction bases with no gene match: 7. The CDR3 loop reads CASSENRGGYGELFF. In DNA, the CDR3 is TGTGCCAGCAGTGAAAACAGGGGCGGATACGGGGAGCTGTTTTTT.

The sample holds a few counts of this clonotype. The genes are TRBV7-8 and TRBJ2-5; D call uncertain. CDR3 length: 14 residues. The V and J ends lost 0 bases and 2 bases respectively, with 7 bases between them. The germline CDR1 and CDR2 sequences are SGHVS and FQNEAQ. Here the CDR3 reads CASSLAETQETQYF. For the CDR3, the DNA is TGTGCCAGCAGCTTAGCGGAGACTCAAGAGACCCAGTACTTC.

CDR3 loop: CASSPSHLYEATEAFF. The CDR3 bases are TGCGCCAGCAGCCCCTCCCATCTTTACGAAGCCACTGAAGCTTTCTTT. V gene TRBV4-3 combines with J gene TRBJ1-1; D gene unclear. Per the germline V gene, CDR1 is LGHNA and CDR2 is YSLEER. The CDR3 totals 16 residues. Trimming pared 4 bases from V and 4 bases from J, leaving 19 bases between.

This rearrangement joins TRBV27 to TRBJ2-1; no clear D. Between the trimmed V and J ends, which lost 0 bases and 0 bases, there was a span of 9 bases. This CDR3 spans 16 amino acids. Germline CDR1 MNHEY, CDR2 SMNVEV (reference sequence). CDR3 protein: CASSLSPVLSYNEQFF. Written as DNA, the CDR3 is TGTGCCAGCAGTTTATCTCCGGTACTCTCCTACAATGAGCAGTTCTTC.

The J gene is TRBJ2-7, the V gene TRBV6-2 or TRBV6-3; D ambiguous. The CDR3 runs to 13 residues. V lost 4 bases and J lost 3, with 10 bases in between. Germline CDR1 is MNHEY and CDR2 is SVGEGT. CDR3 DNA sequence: TGTGCCAGCAGTTTGTCCACCATCTACGAGCAGTACTTC. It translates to CASSLSTIYEQYF.

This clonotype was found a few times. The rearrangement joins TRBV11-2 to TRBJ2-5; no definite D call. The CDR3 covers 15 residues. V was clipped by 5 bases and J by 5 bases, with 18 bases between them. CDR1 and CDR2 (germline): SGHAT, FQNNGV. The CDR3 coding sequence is TGTGCCAGCAGCGCCCCACTACGAGGTGGGGAGACCCAGTACTTC. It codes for CASSAPLRGGETQYF.

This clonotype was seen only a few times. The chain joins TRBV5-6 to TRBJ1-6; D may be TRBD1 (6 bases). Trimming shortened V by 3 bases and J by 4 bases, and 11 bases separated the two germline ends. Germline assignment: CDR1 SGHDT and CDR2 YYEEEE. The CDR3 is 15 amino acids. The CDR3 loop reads CASSSYGQYNSPLHF. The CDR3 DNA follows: TGTGCCAGCAGCTCCTACGGACAGTATAATTCACCCCTCCACTTT.

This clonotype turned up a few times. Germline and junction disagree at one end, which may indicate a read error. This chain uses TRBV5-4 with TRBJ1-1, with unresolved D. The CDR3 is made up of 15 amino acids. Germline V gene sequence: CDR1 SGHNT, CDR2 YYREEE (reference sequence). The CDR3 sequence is CASSTPLSGQTETVF. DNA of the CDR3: TGTGCCAGCAGCACGCCGCTGTCCGGGCAGACTGAGACCGTCTTT.

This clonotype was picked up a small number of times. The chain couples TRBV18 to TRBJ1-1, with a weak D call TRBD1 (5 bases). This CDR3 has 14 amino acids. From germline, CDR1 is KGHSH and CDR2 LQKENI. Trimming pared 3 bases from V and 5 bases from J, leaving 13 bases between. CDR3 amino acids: CASSPEQVGTEAFF. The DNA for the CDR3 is TGTGCCAGCTCACCGGAACAGGTGGGAACTGAAGCTTTCTTT.

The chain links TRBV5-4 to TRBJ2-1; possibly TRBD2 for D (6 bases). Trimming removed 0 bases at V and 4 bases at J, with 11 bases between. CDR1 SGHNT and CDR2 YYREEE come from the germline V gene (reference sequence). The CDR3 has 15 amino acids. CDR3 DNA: TGTGCCAGCAGCTTGGATGGGACTTCGTACAATGAGCAGTTCTTC. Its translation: CASSLDGTSYNEQFF.

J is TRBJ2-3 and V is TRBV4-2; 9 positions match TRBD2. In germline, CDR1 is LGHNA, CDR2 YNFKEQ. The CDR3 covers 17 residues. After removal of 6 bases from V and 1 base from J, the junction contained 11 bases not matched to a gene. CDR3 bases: TGTGCCAGCAGTCCACGGGAGGTAGCGGGGGGCACAGATACGCAGTATTTT. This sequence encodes CASSPREVAGGTDTQYF.

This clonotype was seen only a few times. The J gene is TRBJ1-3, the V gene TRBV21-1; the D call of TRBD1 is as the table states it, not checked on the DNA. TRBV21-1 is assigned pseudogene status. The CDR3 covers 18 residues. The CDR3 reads CASSKTKPLGLSGNTIYF. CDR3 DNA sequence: TGTGCCAGCAGCAAAACAAAACCCCTCGGGCTTTCTGGAAACACCATATATTTT.

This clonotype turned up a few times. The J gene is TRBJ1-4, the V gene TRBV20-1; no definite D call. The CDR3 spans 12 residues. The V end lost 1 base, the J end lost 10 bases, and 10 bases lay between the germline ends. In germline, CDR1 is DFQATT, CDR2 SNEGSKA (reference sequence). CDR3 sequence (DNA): TGCAGTGCTAGAGTAGAGGGCGGAAAACTGTTTTTT. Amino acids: CSARVEGGKLFF.

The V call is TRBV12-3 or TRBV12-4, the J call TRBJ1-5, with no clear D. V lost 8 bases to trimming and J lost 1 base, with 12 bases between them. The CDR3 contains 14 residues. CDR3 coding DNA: TGTGCCAGCGGAGTCGGCGCCAGCAATCAGCCCCAGCATTTT. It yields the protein CASGVGASNQPQHF.

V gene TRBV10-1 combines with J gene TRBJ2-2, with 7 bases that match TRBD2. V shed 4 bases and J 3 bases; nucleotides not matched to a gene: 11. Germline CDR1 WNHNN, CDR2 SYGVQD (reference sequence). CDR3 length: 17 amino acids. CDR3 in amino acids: CASSGVWTGGYTGELFF. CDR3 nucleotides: TGCGCCAGCAGTGGGGTCTGGACGGGGGGTTACACCGGGGAGCTGTTTTTT.